This entry is about one T cell receptor (beta chain). TCRdb keeps only in-frame clones here, not all; method: immunoSEQ multiplex PCR. The profile shows around 940,000 clones, about 80% of them singletons. The data derive from a study of shared clonotypes between healthy human individuals. V dropped 3 bases and J dropped 2 bases, with 17 bases sitting between them. Germline CDR1 and CDR2: SGHAT and FQNNGV. The CDR3 runs 16 residues. The sequence derives from a man between 18 and 29 years old in good health. Specimen: memory CD4+ T cells sorted from blood. Subset noted: CD45RA-negative fraction. The rearrangement uses TRBV11-2 and TRBJ2-7, with D tentatively TRBD1 (6 bases). The CDR3 DNA reads as TGTGCCAGCAGCTTTCACCGGACAGCGTCTGCCTACGAGCAGTACTTC. Protein sequence: CASSFHRTASAYEQYF.